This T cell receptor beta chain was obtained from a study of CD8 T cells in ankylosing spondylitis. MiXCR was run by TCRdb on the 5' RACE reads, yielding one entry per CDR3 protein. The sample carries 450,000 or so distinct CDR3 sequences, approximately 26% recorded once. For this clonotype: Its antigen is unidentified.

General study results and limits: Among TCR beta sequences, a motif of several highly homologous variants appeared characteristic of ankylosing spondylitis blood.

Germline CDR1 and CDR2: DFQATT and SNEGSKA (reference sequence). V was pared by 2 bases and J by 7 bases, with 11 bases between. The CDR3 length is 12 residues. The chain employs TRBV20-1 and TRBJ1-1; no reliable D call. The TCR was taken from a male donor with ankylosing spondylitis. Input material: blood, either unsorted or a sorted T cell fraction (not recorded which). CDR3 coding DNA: TGCAGTGCTAGAAGTTCCGGCCTTGAAGCTTTCTTT. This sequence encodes CSARSSGLEAFF.